Following are 13 T cell receptor beta chains from one sample sequenced in a study of shared clonotypes between healthy human individuals (dated by TCRdb to the early 2020s). Libraries were prepared through the immunoSEQ multiplex PCR assay. TCRdb mirrors the immuneACCESS table, restricted to in-frame sequences. Some clones are absent from its copies; in checked studies, under half trace to an unresolved V gene, and the reason for the others is unknown. This sample gives 550,000 to 750,000 clones in total; approximately 90% of them show up just once. In total, the top ten clones hold 24% of the sample. For the CD8 naive samples, CD45RO-negative cells were positively selected for CCR7, yielding a CD45RA+CCR7+ population from which TemRA cells were excluded. The specimen was naive CD8+ T cells sorted from blood. This specimen's cell subset or site label, per the study, means: CD45RA+CCR7+. These receptors were collected from a man between 25 and 39 years old in good health.

This clone was seen once. The chain recombines TRBV18 with TRBJ2-7; D is undetermined. Germline CDR1 KGHSH, CDR2 LQKENI. CDR3 length equals 14 residues. Trimming left V 6 bases short and J 1 base short, with 13 bases between. The CDR3 spells CASSPTVHSYEQYF. In nucleotides, the CDR3 is TGTGCCAGCTCTCCTACAGTTCATTCCTACGAGCAGTACTTC.

The rearrangement joins TRBV19 to TRBJ2-3; no clear D gene. The germline gives CDR1 LNHDA, CDR2 SQIVND (reference sequence). The CDR3 is 13 amino acids. V was trimmed by 7 bases and J by 1 base, leaving 9 bases between them. The CDR3 sequence: CASKGIRTDTQYF. The DNA of the CDR3 is TGTGCCAGTAAAGGGATACGCACAGATACGCAGTATTTT.

The chain joins TRBV7-6 to TRBJ1-4; 10 bases line up with TRBD1. The CDR3 is made up of 16 amino acids. Germline V gene sequence: CDR1 SGHVS, CDR2 FNYEAQ. V was pared by 5 bases and J by 10 bases, with 13 bases of the junction left unmatched. As DNA, the CDR3 is TGTGCCAGCAGCGAAAGCTCCGGGACAGGGGAAGGAAAACTGTTTTTT. It is translated as CASSESSGTGEGKLFF.

This clone was detected only once. CDR3 bases: TGCGCCAGCAGCCAAGATTATGAGGGGCGGAATGAGCAGTTCTTC. Translating gives CASSQDYEGRNEQFF. This rearrangement joins TRBV4-1 to TRBJ2-1; D possibly uses TRBD1 or TRBD2 (5 bases each). V was shortened by 0 bases and J by 7 bases, with 13 bases between the two germline ends. Per the germline V gene, CDR1 is MGHRA and CDR2 is YSYEKL. The CDR3 length is 15 residues.

This clone has a handful of counts. CDR3 loop: CAISEVSQREQYF. The CDR3 coding sequence is TGTGCCATCAGTGAAGTGTCCCAACGTGAGCAGTACTTC. The V call is TRBV10-3, the J call TRBJ2-7, with D uncertain. This CDR3 spans 13 amino acids. Trimming shortened V by 3 bases and J by 7 bases, and 13 bases separated the two germline ends. CDR1 is ENHRY and CDR2 is SYGVKD in the germline V gene.

The chain combines TRBV5-4 with TRBJ1-2; D is unresolved. Germline CDR1 and CDR2: SGHNT and YYREEE (reference sequence). V was clipped by 1 base and J by 4 bases, with 8 bases between them. This CDR3 is built from 13 residues. This CDR3 reads CASSLTNSYGYTF. CDR3 coding DNA: TGTGCCAGCAGCTTGACGAATTCCTATGGCTACACCTTC. The full variable domain, completed using reference TRBV5-4 and TRBJ1-2, is ETGVTQSPTHLIKTRGQQVTLRCSSQSGHNTVSWYQQALGQGPQFIFQYYREEENGRGNFPPRFSGLQFPNYSSELNVNALELDDSALYLCASSLTNSYGYTFGSGTRLTVV.

Details on this clone: Other DNA sequences in this sample translate to the same CDR3. The rearrangement uses TRBV6-5 and TRBJ1-1, with D unresolved. CDR3 length: 13 residues. The V end was cut by 2 bases, the J end by 1 base, with 5 bases between. Germline loops: CDR1 MNHEY, CDR2 SVGAGI. CDR3 protein: CASSYGGNTEAFF. The CDR3 region has the DNA TGTGCCAGCAGTTACGGAGGGAACACTGAAGCTTTCTTT.

J is TRBJ2-2 and V is TRBV5-5; D may be TRBD1 (5 bases). CDR3 length: 19 amino acids. V was cut by 0 bases and J by 5 bases, with 23 bases left in between. Germline assignment: CDR1 SGHKS and CDR2 YYEKEE (reference sequence). The CDR3 loop is CASSLGPETPFRETGELFF. The CDR3 coding sequence is TGTGCCAGCAGCTTGGGTCCAGAAACACCCTTCAGGGAAACCGGGGAGCTGTTTTTT.

This clone was counted between two and nine times. This chain joins TRBV10-1 and TRBJ2-1; 8 positions agree with TRBD1. The germline CDR1 and CDR2 sequences are WNHNN and SYGVQD (reference sequence). The J segment lost 9 bases and the V segment lost 8 bases, leaving 9 bases of the junction unmatched. The CDR3 is 13 residues long. The CDR3 DNA reads as TGCGCCAGCTCACAGGGGGAAATAGGTGAGCAGTTCTTC. Its protein is CASSQGEIGEQFF.

The J gene is TRBJ2-7, the V gene TRBV29-1; D is unclear. V dropped 4 bases and J dropped 2 bases, with 12 bases sitting between them. Germline V gene lookup returns CDR1 SQVTM and CDR2 ANQGSEA. The CDR3 length is 13 residues. CDR3 sequence reads: CSVVDGSAYEQYF. Written as DNA, the CDR3 is TGCAGCGTTGTGGACGGGTCCGCCTACGAGCAGTACTTC.

The rearrangement joins TRBV18 to TRBJ1-2; no reliable D call. Trimming shortened V by 8 bases and J by 3 bases, and 13 bases separated the two germline ends. From germline, CDR1 is KGHSH and CDR2 LQKENI. CDR3 length equals 13 residues. The CDR3 is CASRPPAYYGYTF. The CDR3 coding sequence is TGTGCCAGCAGACCCCCCGCTTACTATGGCTACACCTTC.

This chain connects TRBV13 to TRBJ2-1, with 10 bases lining up with TRBD2. The CDR3 has 22 amino acids. CDR1 and CDR2 (germline): PRHDT, FYEKMQ (reference sequence). V lost 4 bases, J lost 1 base, and 22 bases stayed unmatched. The chain's CDR3 is CASSSPVRLAGDGGLSYNEQFF. CDR3 bases: TGTGCCAGCAGCTCCCCCGTTCGGCTAGCGGGAGACGGGGGATTGTCCTACAATGAGCAGTTCTTC. Complete variable domain (other parts from reference TRBV13 and TRBJ2-1): AAGVIQSPRHLIKEKRETATLKCYPIPRHDTVYWYQQGPGQDPQFLISFYEKMQSDKGSIPDRFSAQQFSDYHSELNMSSLELGDSALYFCASSSPVRLAGDGGLSYNEQFFGPGTRLTVL.

The V gene is TRBV29-1, the J gene TRBJ2-3; D is tentatively TRBD1 or TRBD2 (5 bases each). The V end lost 3 bases, the J end lost 6 bases, and 16 bases lay between the germline ends. The CDR3 runs 14 residues. The germline CDR1 and CDR2 sequences are SQVTM and ANQGSEA. The CDR3 DNA sequence: TGCAGCGTTGAGCTAGTGGGGGTGGAGGATACGCAGTATTTT. It is translated as CSVELVGVEDTQYF.